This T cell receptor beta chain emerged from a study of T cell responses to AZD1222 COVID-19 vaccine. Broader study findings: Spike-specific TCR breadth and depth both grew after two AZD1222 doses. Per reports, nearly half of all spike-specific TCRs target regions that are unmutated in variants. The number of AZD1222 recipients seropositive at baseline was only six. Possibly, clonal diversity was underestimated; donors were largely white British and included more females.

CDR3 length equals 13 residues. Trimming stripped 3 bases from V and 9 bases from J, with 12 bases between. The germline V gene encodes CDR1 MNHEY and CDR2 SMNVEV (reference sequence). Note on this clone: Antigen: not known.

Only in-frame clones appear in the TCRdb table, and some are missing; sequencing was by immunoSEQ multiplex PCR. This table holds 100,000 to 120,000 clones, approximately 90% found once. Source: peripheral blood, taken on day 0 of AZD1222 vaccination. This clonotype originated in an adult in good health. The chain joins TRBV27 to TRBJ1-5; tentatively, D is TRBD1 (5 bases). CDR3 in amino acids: CASSLGRWSPQHF. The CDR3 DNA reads TGTGCCAGCAGTTTGGGACGATGGTCGCCCCAGCATTTT.